The 5 T cell receptor beta chains reported below all come from one sample, sequenced in a study of control samples from healthy donors and cancer patients (dated by TCRdb to 2018 to 2021). Libraries were constructed by the immunoSEQ multiplex PCR assay. TCRdb provides this immuneACCESS table in a form limited to in-frame rearrangements. Some clones are lacking; in checked studies, under half of them reflect an unresolved V gene, and why the rest are absent is not known. This sample holds 120,000 to 150,000 clones; roughly 93% were observed only once. Approximately 5.7% of the sample is in the top ten clones. Material for sequencing was blood. These receptors all come from a man aged 18 to 30 in good health.

This rearrangement joins TRBV5-1 to TRBJ2-1, with D maybe TRBD1 (5 bases). Germline CDR1 SGHRS, CDR2 YFSETQ. The CDR3 runs to 13 residues. Trimming took off 0 bases at V and 15 bases at J, with 16 bases between the two ends. The DNA for the CDR3 is TGCGCCAGCAGCTTGGACCCAGGGAAGAATCCGTTCTTC. It yields the protein CASSLDPGKNPFF. Complete variable domain (other parts from reference TRBV5-1 and TRBJ2-1): KAGVTQTPRYLIKTRGQQVTLSCSPISGHRSVSWYQQTPGQGLQFLFEYFSETQRNKGNFPGRFSGRQFSNSRSEMNVSTLELGDSALYLCASSLDPGKNPFFGPGTRLTVL.

The rearrangement uses TRBV5-5 and TRBJ1-2; D unclear. Germline CDR1 and CDR2: SGHKS and YYEKEE (reference sequence). This CDR3 is built from 14 residues. The V end was cut by 0 bases, the J end by 2 bases, with 8 bases between. In nucleotides, the CDR3 is TGTGCCAGCAGCTTGGAGGGAACCAACTATGGCTACACCTTC. Its protein is CASSLEGTNYGYTF.

V is TRBV19 and J is TRBJ2-7; D tentatively reads TRBD1 or TRBD2 (5 bases each). This CDR3 contains 14 residues. The germline gives CDR1 LNHDA, CDR2 SQIVND (reference sequence). V lost 7 bases to trimming and J lost 6 bases, with 19 bases between them. CDR3 region: CASNLRGDGSEQYF. CDR3 nucleotide sequence: TGTGCCAGTAATCTAAGAGGGGACGGGTCCGAGCAGTACTTC.

This rearrangement joins TRBV4-3 to TRBJ1-2; D is unclear. Germline loops: CDR1 LGHNA, CDR2 YSLEER. The CDR3 sequence is 14 residues long. Trimming took off 1 base at V and 4 bases at J, with 10 bases between the two ends. This CDR3 is CASSQGRESYGYTF. The DNA for the CDR3 is TGCGCCAGCAGCCAAGGAAGGGAGTCCTATGGCTACACCTTC.

This chain links TRBV29-1 with TRBJ2-2; 7 positions match TRBD2. The CDR3 has 13 residues. Per the germline V gene, CDR1 is SQVTM and CDR2 is ANQGSEA. CDR3 sequence: CTGRSSWTGELFF. For the CDR3, the DNA is TGCACCGGGAGGAGTTCGTGGACCGGGGAGCTGTTTTTT.